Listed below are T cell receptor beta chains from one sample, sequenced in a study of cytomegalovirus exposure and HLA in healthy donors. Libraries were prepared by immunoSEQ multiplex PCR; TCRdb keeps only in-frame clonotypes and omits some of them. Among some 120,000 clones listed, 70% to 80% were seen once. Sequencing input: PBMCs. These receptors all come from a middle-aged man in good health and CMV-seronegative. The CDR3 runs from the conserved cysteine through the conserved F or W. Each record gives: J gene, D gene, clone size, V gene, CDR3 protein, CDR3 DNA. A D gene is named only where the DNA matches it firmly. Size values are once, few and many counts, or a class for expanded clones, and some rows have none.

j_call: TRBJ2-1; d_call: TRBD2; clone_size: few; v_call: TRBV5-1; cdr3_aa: CASSGGLAGNNEQFF; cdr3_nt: TGCGCCAGCAGCGGGGGACTAGCGGGAAACAATGAGCAGTTCTTC
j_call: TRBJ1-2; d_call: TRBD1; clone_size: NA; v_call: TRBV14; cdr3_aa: CASSPQGTDYGYTF; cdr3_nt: TGTGCCAGCAGCCCACAGGGGACAGACTATGGTTACACCTTC
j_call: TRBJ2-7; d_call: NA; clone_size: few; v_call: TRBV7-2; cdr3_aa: CASSSSVDEQYF; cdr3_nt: TGTGCCAGCAGCTCATCGGTGGACGAGCAGTACTTC
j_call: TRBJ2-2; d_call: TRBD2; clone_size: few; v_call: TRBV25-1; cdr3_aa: CASSELTRGGSGTGELFF; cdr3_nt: TGTGCCAGCAGTGAATTGACGCGGGGGGGCTCTGGGACCGGGGAGCTGTTTTTT
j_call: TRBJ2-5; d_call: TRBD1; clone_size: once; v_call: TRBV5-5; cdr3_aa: CASSLKGAKYQETQYF; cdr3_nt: TGTGCCAGCAGCTTAAAGGGGGCAAAGTACCAAGAGACCCAGTACTTC
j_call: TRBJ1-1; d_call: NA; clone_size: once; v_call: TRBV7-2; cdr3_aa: CASSLSGNTEAFF; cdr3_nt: TGTGCCAGCAGCTTGTCAGGGAACACTGAAGCTTTCTTT
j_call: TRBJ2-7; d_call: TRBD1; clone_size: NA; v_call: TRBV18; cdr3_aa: CASRQGARDEQYF; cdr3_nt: TGTGCCAGTCGACAGGGGGCAAGGGACGAGCAGTACTTC
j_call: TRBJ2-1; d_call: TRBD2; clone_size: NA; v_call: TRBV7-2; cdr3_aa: CASSLRSGGQISYNEQFF; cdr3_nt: TGTGCCAGCAGCTTAAGGAGCGGGGGGCAAATATCCTACAATGAGCAGTTCTTC
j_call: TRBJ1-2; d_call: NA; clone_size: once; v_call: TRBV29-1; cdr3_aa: CSVGMRARGFHGYTF; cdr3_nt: TGCAGCGTTGGGATGAGGGCAAGGGGGTTTCATGGCTACACCTTC
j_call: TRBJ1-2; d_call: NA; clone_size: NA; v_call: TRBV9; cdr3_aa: CASSVDLENNYGYTF; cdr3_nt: TGTGCCAGCAGCGTAGATCTAGAGAATAACTATGGCTACACCTTC
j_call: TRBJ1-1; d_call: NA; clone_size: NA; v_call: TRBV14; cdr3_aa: CASSHRQLNTEAFF; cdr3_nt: TGTGCCAGCAGCCACAGACAGCTGAACACTGAAGCTTTCTTT
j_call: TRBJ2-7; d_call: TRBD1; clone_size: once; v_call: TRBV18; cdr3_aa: CASSTGQGMYEQYF; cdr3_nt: TGTGCCAGCTCTACGGGACAGGGGATGTACGAGCAGTACTTC
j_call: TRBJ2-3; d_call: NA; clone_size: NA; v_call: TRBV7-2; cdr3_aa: CASSLRSGADTQYF; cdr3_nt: TGTGCCAGCAGCTTGAGGTCCGGGGCAGATACGCAGTATTTT
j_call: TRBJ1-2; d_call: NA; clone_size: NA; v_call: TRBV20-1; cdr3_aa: CSAPDTPGYTF; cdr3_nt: TGCAGTGCTCCGGACACCCCTGGCTACACCTTC
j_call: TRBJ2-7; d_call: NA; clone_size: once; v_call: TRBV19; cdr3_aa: CASSIFTGTYEQYF; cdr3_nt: TGTGCCAGTAGTATTTTCACGGGGACCTACGAGCAGTACTTC
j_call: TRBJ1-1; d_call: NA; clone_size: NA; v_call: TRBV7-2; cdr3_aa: CASSLGSLGGTEAFF; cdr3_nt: TGTGCCAGCAGCTTAGGAAGTCTGGGAGGGACTGAAGCTTTCTTT
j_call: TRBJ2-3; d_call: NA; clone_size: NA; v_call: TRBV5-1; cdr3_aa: CASGATAGTQYF; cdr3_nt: TGCGCCAGCGGGGCGACGGCCGGTACGCAGTATTTT
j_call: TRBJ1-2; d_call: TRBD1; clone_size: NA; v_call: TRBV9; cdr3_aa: CASNGGQVYGYTF; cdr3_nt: TGTGCCAGCAACGGGGGACAGGTCTATGGCTACACCTTC
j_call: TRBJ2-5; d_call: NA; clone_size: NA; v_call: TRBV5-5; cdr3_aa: CASSLTLEDF; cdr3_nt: TGTGCCAGCAGCTTGACGCTAGAGGACTTC
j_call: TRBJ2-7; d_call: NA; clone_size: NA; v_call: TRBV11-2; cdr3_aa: CASSPPHDSTYEQYF; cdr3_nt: TGTGCCAGCAGCCCCCCCCATGACAGTACCTACGAGCAGTACTTC
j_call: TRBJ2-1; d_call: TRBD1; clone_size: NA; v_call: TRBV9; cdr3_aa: CASSSAGTDNEQFF; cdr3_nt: TGTGCCAGCAGCTCAGCAGGGACAGATAATGAGCAGTTCTTC
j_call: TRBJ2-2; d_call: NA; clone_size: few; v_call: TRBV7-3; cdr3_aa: CASSFQGSQNTGELFF; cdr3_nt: TGTGCCAGCAGCTTCCAGGGATCCCAGAACACCGGGGAGCTGTTTTTT
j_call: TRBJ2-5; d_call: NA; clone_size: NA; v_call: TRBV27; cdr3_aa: CASRDRFQETQYF; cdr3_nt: TGTGCCAGCAGAGACAGGTTTCAAGAGACCCAGTACTTC
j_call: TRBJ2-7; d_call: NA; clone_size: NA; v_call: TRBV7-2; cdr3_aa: CASSPRGQGGEQYF; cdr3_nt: TGTGCCAGCAGCCCCCGAGGGCAAGGGGGCGAGCAGTACTTC
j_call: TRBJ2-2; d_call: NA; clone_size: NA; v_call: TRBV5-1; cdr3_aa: CASSLQAGSTGELFF; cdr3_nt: TGCGCCAGCAGCTTGCAGGCTGGGTCCACCGGGGAGCTGTTTTTT
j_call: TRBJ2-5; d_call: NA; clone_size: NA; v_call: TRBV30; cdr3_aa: CAWRSPRYFIQYF; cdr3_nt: TGTGCCTGGAGATCCCCCCGTTACTTTATCCAGTACTTC
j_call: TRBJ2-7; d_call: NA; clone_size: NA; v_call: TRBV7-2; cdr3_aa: CASSPEVGFSYEQYF; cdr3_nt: TGTGCCAGCAGCCCAGAGGTCGGGTTCTCCTACGAGCAGTACTTC
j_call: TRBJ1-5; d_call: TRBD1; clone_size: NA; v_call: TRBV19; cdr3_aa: CASRTGQGGNQPQHF; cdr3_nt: TGTGCCAGTAGAACGGGACAGGGCGGCAATCAGCCCCAGCATTTT
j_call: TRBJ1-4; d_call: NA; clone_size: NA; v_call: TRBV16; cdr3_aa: CASSQSVTPELFF; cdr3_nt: TGTGCCAGCAGCCAATCTGTCACCCCAGAACTGTTTTTT
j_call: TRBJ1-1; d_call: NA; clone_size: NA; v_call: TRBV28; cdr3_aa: CASTTQGIWAFF; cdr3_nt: TGTGCCAGCACCACTCAGGGCATTTGGGCTTTCTTT
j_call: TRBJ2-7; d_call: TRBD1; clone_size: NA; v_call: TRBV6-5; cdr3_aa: CASSYGQGAYEQYF; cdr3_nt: TGTGCCAGCAGTTACGGGCAGGGGGCCTACGAGCAGTACTTC